A single sample gave rise to the 21 T cell receptor beta chains below, sequenced in a study of cytomegalovirus exposure and HLA in healthy donors. Researchers ran the PCR with 60 Vbeta and 13 Jbeta primers. Only in-frame clones appear in the TCRdb table, and some are missing; sequencing was by immunoSEQ multiplex PCR. The sample lists 100,000 to 150,000 clones, around 85% occurring once. The sequencing sample was made of PBMCs. These receptors all stem from a boy between 10 and 17 years old in good health and CMV-seronegative.

The V gene is TRBV11-1, the J gene TRBJ2-7, with 7 bases identical to TRBD1. V lost 1 base to trimming and J lost 3 bases; unmatched junction nucleotides: 9. Germline V gene sequence: CDR1 SGHAT, CDR2 FQDESV (reference sequence). The CDR3 spans 16 residues. CDR3 sequence (DNA): TGTGCCAGCAGCTTAGAAAGAGGGGGCTCTTTCTACGAGCAGTACTTC. Its translation is CASSLERGGSFYEQYF. The full variable domain, rest sourced from reference TRBV11-1 and TRBJ2-7, is EAEVAQSPRYKITEKSQAVAFWCDPISGHATLYWYRQILGQGPELLVQFQDESVVDDSQLPKDRFSAERLKGVDSTLKIQPAELGDSAMYLCASSLERGGSFYEQYFGPGTRLTVT.

This rearrangement joins TRBV29-1 to TRBJ2-3, with a tentative D call TRBD2 (5 bases). CDR3 length equals 14 residues. Germline lookup yields CDR1 SQVTM and CDR2 ANQGSEA. With 4 bases removed from V and 5 bases from J, the gap between germline ends came to 16 bases. The CDR3 spells CSVATRTEGDTQYF. The DNA for the CDR3 is TGCAGCGTTGCTACACGAACCGAGGGAGATACGCAGTATTTT.

The genes are TRBV5-1 and TRBJ1-4; 9 bases align to TRBD1. V lost 2 bases and J lost 7; bases outside the gene matches: 9. This CDR3 comprises 16 residues. The germline V gene has CDR1 SGHRS and CDR2 YFSETQ. This CDR3 reads CASSLRGDRDIEKLFF. As DNA, the CDR3 is TGCGCCAGCAGCTTAAGGGGGGACAGGGACATTGAAAAACTGTTTTTT.

The V and J genes are TRBV19 and TRBJ1-3; 7 bases line up with TRBD1. This CDR3 has 16 residues. V was pared by 3 bases and J by 4 bases, with 9 bases of the junction left unmatched. Germline V gives CDR1 LNHDA, CDR2 SQIVND (reference sequence). The CDR3 region has the DNA TGTGCCAGTAGTATGGGTGACAGGGCGTCCGGAAACACCATATATTTT. Residues: CASSMGDRASGNTIYF. Supplemented by reference TRBV19 and TRBJ1-3, the full variable domain reads DGGITQSPKYLFRKEGQNVTLSCEQNLNHDAMYWYRQDPGQGLRLIYYSQIVNDFQKGDIAEGYSVSREKKESFPLTVTSAQKNPTAFYLCASSMGDRASGNTIYFGEGSWLTVV.

The CDR3 DNA sequence: TGTGCCTGGAGGGACAGGGGCACTGAAGCTTTCTTT. Translated, it gives CAWRDRGTEAFF. V and J are TRBV30 and TRBJ1-1, with 9 nucleotides matching TRBD1. CDR1 is GTSNPN and CDR2 is SVGIG in the germline V gene (reference sequence). V trimming: 3 bases; J trimming: 4 bases; junction bases outside the gene matches: 0. There are 12 residues in the CDR3.

V gene TRBV4-2 combines with J gene TRBJ2-3; D is perhaps TRBD2 (6 bases). Trimming left V 4 bases short and J 0 bases short, with 17 bases between. CDR3 length: 17 residues. Germline assignment: CDR1 LGHNA and CDR2 YNFKEQ. The CDR3 spells CASSPQEEGISTDTQYF. The DNA of the CDR3 is TGTGCCAGCAGCCCGCAAGAGGAGGGAATAAGCACAGATACGCAGTATTTT.

The chain is built from TRBV6-5 and TRBJ2-7; a possible D gene is TRBD2 (6 bases). Trimming pared 5 bases from V and 0 bases from J, leaving 11 bases between. This CDR3 has 14 residues. The germline CDR1 and CDR2 sequences are MNHEY and SVGAGI. The CDR3 bases are TGTGCCAGCAGTGGCGGCGGGGTCTCCTACGAGCAGTACTTC. As protein: CASSGGGVSYEQYF.

The chain joins TRBV13 to TRBJ2-5; 7 bases map to TRBD1. There are 14 residues in the CDR3. The J segment lost 5 bases and the V segment lost 3 bases, leaving 6 bases of the junction unmatched. Germline assignment: CDR1 PRHDT and CDR2 FYEKMQ (reference sequence). The CDR3, as DNA: TGTGCCAGCAGCTTGAGGGGGCAGGGGGAGACCCAGTACTTC. Translating gives CASSLRGQGETQYF.

J is TRBJ2-2 and V is TRBV4-3; 7 nucleotides agree with TRBD2. J lost 5 bases, V lost 2 bases, and 11 bases had no gene match. The germline V gene has CDR1 LGHNA and CDR2 YSLEER. CDR3 size: 17 residues. In DNA form, the CDR3 reads TGCGCCAGCAGCCAAACCCGAGCGGGGACCGGGACCGGGGAGCTGTTTTTT. Encoded protein: CASSQTRAGTGTGELFF.

The V and J genes are TRBV5-1 and TRBJ2-7; 8 bases line up with TRBD2. The germline V gene encodes CDR1 SGHRS and CDR2 YFSETQ. Unmatched junction bases numbered 17, after V lost 4 bases and J lost 2 bases. The CDR3 sequence is 18 residues long. The CDR3 nucleotides are TGCGCCAGCAGCCTGGTCTCGGGGGCGGGGGGACCCACCTACGAGCAGTACTTC. This gives the protein CASSLVSGAGGPTYEQYF.

V usage is TRBV7-6 and J usage is TRBJ2-1; D gene unclear. Looked up from germline, CDR1 is SGHVS and CDR2 is FNYEAQ. The CDR3 contains 13 residues. Trimming stripped 0 bases from V and 5 bases from J, with 5 bases between. The CDR3 region is CASSLAYDNEQFF. The CDR3 bases are TGTGCCAGCAGCTTAGCGTATGACAATGAGCAGTTCTTC. The full variable domain, in which reference TRBV7-6 and TRBJ2-1 provide the parts outside the CDR3, is GAGVSQSPRYKVTKRGQDVALRCDPISGHVSLYWYRQALGQGPEFLTYFNYEAQQDKSGLPNDRFSAERPEGSISTLTIQRTEQRDSAMYRCASSLAYDNEQFFGPGTRLTVL.

This chain's CDR3 is CASSQRRGGLYEQYF. CDR3 in DNA: TGCGCCAGCAGCCAACGCAGAGGGGGCTTGTACGAGCAGTACTTC. V usage is TRBV4-3 and J usage is TRBJ2-5; 7 bases match TRBD1. TRBJ2-7 matches the DNA end more closely, so the J call is doubtful. This CDR3 spans 15 amino acids. CDR1 and CDR2 from the germline V gene are LGHNA and YSLEER.

This clone was observed a single time. The CDR3 coding sequence is TGTGCCAGCAGTCCACGACTAGCGGGAGACTACGAGCAGTACTTC. This gives the protein CASSPRLAGDYEQYF. The chain carries TRBV27 and TRBJ2-7; 12 nucleotides line up with TRBD2. V was pared by 5 bases and J by 3 bases, with 5 bases of the junction left unmatched. The germline V gene has CDR1 MNHEY and CDR2 SMNVEV (reference sequence). The CDR3 length is 15 residues.

The chain uses TRBV27 and TRBJ1-1; possibly TRBD1 for D (6 bases). This CDR3 contains 16 residues. Germline CDR1 is MNHEY and CDR2 is SMNVEV (reference sequence). Trimming left V 6 bases short and J 3 bases short, with 20 bases between. CDR3 protein: CASRNSAGERDTEAFF. CDR3 nucleotides: TGTGCCAGCAGGAACTCGGCAGGGGAAAGAGACACTGAAGCTTTCTTT.

The V and J genes are TRBV2 and TRBJ1-2; a weak D match, TRBD1 (5 bases). The V gene lost 4 bases and the J gene lost 3 bases, with 15 bases spanning the gap. The CDR3 runs to 15 residues. The germline CDR1 and CDR2 sequences are SNHLY and FYNNEI. The CDR3 nucleotides are TGTGCCAGCAGTGTTCGTCCCCGGGGGGACTATGGCTACACCTTC. Translation gives CASSVRPRGDYGYTF.

The gene calls are TRBV6-5 and TRBJ2-7, with D perhaps matching TRBD1 (5 bases). Germline loops: CDR1 MNHEY, CDR2 SVGAGI. The CDR3 covers 16 residues. Trimming cost V 2 bases and J 6 bases, with 20 bases left between them. Here the CDR3 reads CASSYGRTGATVEQYF. CDR3 nucleotide sequence: TGTGCCAGCAGTTACGGTAGAACAGGCGCCACGGTCGAGCAGTACTTC.

This clone has only a few counts. CDR3 nucleotide sequence: TGCGCCAGCAGCCAAGAAATGGCCCTAGCAGGTGGCAGTGAGCAGTTCTTC. Translated: CASSQEMALAGGSEQFF. The genes are TRBV4-3 and TRBJ2-1; the D gene is possibly TRBD2 (5 bases). CDR1 and CDR2 from the germline V gene are LGHNA and YSLEER. The CDR3 length is 17 residues. Trimming took 0 bases from V and 9 from J, leaving 21 bases between them.

About this clone itself: The junction departs from the called germline gene at one end, perhaps through a read error. V is TRBV7-9 and J is TRBJ1-1, with a weak D call TRBD1 (5 bases). The CDR3 sequence is 12 residues long. Germline assignment: CDR1 SEHNR and CDR2 FQNEAQ (reference sequence). In nucleotides, the CDR3 is TGTTCCAGCAGCTTGGTAGGACAAGAAGCTTTCTTT. Its protein is CSSSLVGQEAFF.

The chain combines TRBV29-1 with TRBJ2-5, with TRBD1 matching over 10 bases. The V segment lost 8 bases and the J segment 4 bases; nucleotides outside the gene matches: 16. The CDR3 is 16 amino acids. In germline, CDR1 is SQVTM, CDR2 ANQGSEA. The CDR3 bases are TGCAGCACCCCCCCAGCCAGGGACAGGGGAAGAGAGACCCAGTACTTC. Its protein product is CSTPPARDRGRETQYF.

The CDR3: CATSRDKRSGEQYF. The CDR3 DNA sequence: TGTGCCACCAGCAGAGATAAGAGGAGTGGCGAGCAGTACTTC. The V and J genes are TRBV15 and TRBJ2-7; D gene unclear. Trimming removed 0 bases at V and 6 bases at J, with 12 bases between. Germline CDR1 LNHNV, CDR2 YYDKDF (reference sequence). CDR3 size: 14 residues.

The rearrangement uses TRBV25-1 and TRBJ1-3; D not certain. Germline V gives CDR1 MGHDK, CDR2 SYGVNS. This CDR3 is 17 amino acids long. V was shortened by 0 bases and J by 3 bases, with 15 bases between the two germline ends. The chain's CDR3 is CASSEYIQLGDGNTIYF. The CDR3 DNA reads as TGTGCCAGCAGTGAATATATTCAATTGGGAGATGGAAACACCATATATTTT. Variable domain in full (rest from reference TRBV25-1 and TRBJ1-3): EADIYQTPRYLVIGTGKKITLECSQTMGHDKMYWYQQDPGMELHLIHYSYGVNSTEKGDLSSESTVSRIRTEHFPLTLESARPSHTSQYLCASSEYIQLGDGNTIYFGEGSWLTVV.